This T cell receptor (beta chain) was captured by sequencing in a study of T-cell reconstitution after alpha-beta-depleted transplantation in children. General observations from the study: At the one-year point after transplant, T-cell counts and TCRbeta diversity were found to come mostly from T cells that had been newly produced. Reportedly, roughly two months post-transplant, alpha-beta T cells arose from several hundred expanded graft clones. Surviving recipient T cells and thymic progenitors produced the high day-60 TCRbeta diversity seen in some patients.

Preparing the TCRbeta library involved the use of unique molecular identifiers. In TCRdb, the PCR reads were re-called with MiXCR into one record per CDR3 protein. The top ten clones hold about 10% of a sample with under 400,000 distinct CDR3 sequences, around 25% of them seen once. The length of the CDR3 is 16 residues. The V gene's germline CDR1 is SEHNR and CDR2 FQNEAQ (reference sequence). The trim removed 4 bases at V and 8 bases at J, leaving 15 bases unmatched. About this clonotype: Its target is not known.

The source material was PBMCs, mostly from graft donor cells, sampled 180 days after TCRalphabeta/CD19-depleted stem cell transplant. V gene TRBV7-9 combines with J gene TRBJ1-2; 8 bases match TRBD1. The TCR sequence derives from a male patient between 5 and 17 years old who had a stem cell transplant for acute lymphoblastic leukemia, so the T cells may come from the graft donor. The CDR3 loop reads CASSSGTGPLPGGYTF. The CDR3 DNA follows: TGTGCCAGCAGCTCGGGGACAGGCCCCCTTCCTGGGGGCTACACCTTC. Full variable domain (outside the CDR3, taken from reference TRBV7-9 and TRBJ1-2): DTGVSQNPRHKITKRGQNVTFRCDPISEHNRLYWYRQTLGQGPEFLTYFQNEAQLEKSRLLSDRFSAERPKGSFSTLEIQRTEQGDSAMYLCASSSGTGPLPGGYTFGSGTRLTVV.